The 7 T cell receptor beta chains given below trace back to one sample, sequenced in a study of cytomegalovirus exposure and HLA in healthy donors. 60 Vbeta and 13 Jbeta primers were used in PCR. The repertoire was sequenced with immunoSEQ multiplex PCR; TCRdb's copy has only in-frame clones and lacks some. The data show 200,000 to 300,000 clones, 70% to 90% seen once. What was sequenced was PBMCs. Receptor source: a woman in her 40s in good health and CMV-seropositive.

CDR3 coding DNA: TGTGCCAGCAGCCTAACCGGACTAGCGGGCGAGCAGTACTTC. Translated, it gives CASSLTGLAGEQYF. The chain joins TRBV27 to TRBJ2-7; 11 nucleotides agree with TRBD2. This CDR3 region has 14 residues. CDR1 MNHEY and CDR2 SMNVEV come from the germline V gene (reference sequence). The V and J ends lost 6 bases and 6 bases, in that order; junction bases with no gene match: 7.

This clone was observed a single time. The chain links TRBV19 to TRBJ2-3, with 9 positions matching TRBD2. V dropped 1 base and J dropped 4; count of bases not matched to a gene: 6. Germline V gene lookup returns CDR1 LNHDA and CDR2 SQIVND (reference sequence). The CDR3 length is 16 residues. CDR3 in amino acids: CASSIGPAGGPDTQYF. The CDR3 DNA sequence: TGTGCCAGTAGTATAGGCCCAGCGGGAGGCCCAGATACGCAGTATTTT.

The CDR3 DNA reads as TGTGCCAGCAGCTCAACGCGCGAGCAGTACTTC. Protein sequence: CASSSTREQYF. The rearrangement links TRBV7-3 to TRBJ2-7; D is unresolved. This CDR3 region has 11 residues. Germline CDR1 reads SGHTA; CDR2 reads FQGTGA. V was cut by 4 bases and J by 6 bases, with 7 bases left in between.

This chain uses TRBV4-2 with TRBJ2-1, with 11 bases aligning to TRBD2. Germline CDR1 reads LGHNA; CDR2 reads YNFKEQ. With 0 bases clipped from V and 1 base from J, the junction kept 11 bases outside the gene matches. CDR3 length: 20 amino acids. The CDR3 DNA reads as TGTGCCAGCAGCCAAGATGTGAATAGCGGGAGGGTGGGGTCCTACAATGAGCAGTTCTTC. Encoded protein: CASSQDVNSGRVGSYNEQFF.

CDR3 amino acids: CASSLGTGMVHEQYF. The CDR3 DNA sequence: TGTGCCAGCAGCTTAGGAACAGGGATGGTCCACGAGCAGTACTTC. The chain has TRBV11-1 and TRBJ2-7; D is perhaps TRBD1 (6 bases). The CDR3 is 15 residues long. Trimming left V 1 base short and J 5 bases short, with 15 bases between. Germline CDR1 is SGHAT and CDR2 is FQDESV (reference sequence). The entire variable domain, with the rest obtained from reference TRBV11-1 and TRBJ2-7, is as follows: EAEVAQSPRYKITEKSQAVAFWCDPISGHATLYWYRQILGQGPELLVQFQDESVVDDSQLPKDRFSAERLKGVDSTLKIQPAELGDSAMYLCASSLGTGMVHEQYFGPGTRLTVT.

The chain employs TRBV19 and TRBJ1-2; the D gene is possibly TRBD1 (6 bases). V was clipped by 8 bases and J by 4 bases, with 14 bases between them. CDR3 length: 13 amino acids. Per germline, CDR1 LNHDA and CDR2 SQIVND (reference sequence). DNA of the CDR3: TGTGCCAGTTCAACGGGGGGGGCCTATGGCTACACCTTC. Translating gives CASSTGGAYGYTF.

CDR3 sequence: CASSVMASTDTQYF. The CDR3 nucleotides read TGTGCCAGCAGCGTCATGGCTAGCACAGATACGCAGTATTTT. This chain uses TRBV7-3 with TRBJ2-3, with D hard to call. The germline V and J ends were trimmed by 5 bases and 0 bases, with 9 bases remaining between them. This CDR3 comprises 14 residues. Germline loops: CDR1 SGHTA, CDR2 FQGTGA. Supplemented by reference TRBV7-3 and TRBJ2-3, the full variable domain reads GAGVSQTPSNKVTEKGKYVELRCDPISGHTALYWYRQSLGQGPEFLIYFQGTGAADDSGLPNDRFFAVRPEGSVSTLKIQRTERGDSAVYLCASSVMASTDTQYFGPGTRLTVL.